Presented here are 29 T cell receptor beta chains from one specimen sequenced in a study of cytomegalovirus exposure and HLA in healthy donors. The PCR contained 60 Vbeta and 13 Jbeta primers. Using immunoSEQ multiplex PCR, the repertoire was profiled, and TCRdb retains in-frame clones only, with some absent. The sample lists more than 110,000 clones, approximately 80% occurring once. Sequenced input: PBMCs. These receptors were collected from a male donor in good health and CMV-seronegative.

This clone came up once. The chain links TRBV5-1 to TRBJ1-2; 8 nucleotides align to TRBD1. The length of the CDR3 is 15 residues. Trimming removed 4 bases from V and 4 bases from J; junction bases left unmatched: 9. CDR1 is SGHRS and CDR2 is YFSETQ in the germline V gene. The DNA for the CDR3 is TGCGCCAGCAGCCCTATCGGACAGGGAAGCTATGGCTACACCTTC. It translates to CASSPIGQGSYGYTF.

This rearrangement joins TRBV5-4 to TRBJ2-2; D perhaps matches TRBD1 (5 bases). The germline V gene encodes CDR1 SGHNT and CDR2 YYREEE (reference sequence). CDR3 size: 15 residues. Trimming pared 6 bases from V and 7 bases from J, leaving 19 bases between. In DNA form, the CDR3 reads TGTGCCAGCAAGACCTCAGGGTCTAGACACGGGGAGCTGTTTTTT. Translating it yields CASKTSGSRHGELFF.

This chain joins TRBV6-5 and TRBJ2-7; D gene uncertain. The CDR3 runs to 12 residues. Between the trimmed V and J ends, which lost 5 bases and 7 bases, there was a span of 12 bases. Germline assignment: CDR1 MNHEY and CDR2 SVGAGI. The CDR3 nucleotides are TGTGCCAGCAGTGACCCCGGGTCAGAGCAGTACTTC. It codes for CASSDPGSEQYF.

This chain connects TRBV6-5 to TRBJ1-5; D is perhaps TRBD1 (5 bases). CDR1 is MNHEY, CDR2 SVGAGI, per germline. V lost 0 bases to trimming and J lost 5 bases, with 11 bases between them. The CDR3 has 15 residues. The CDR3 region is CASSYSSGWDQPQHF. The CDR3 region has the DNA TGTGCCAGCAGTTACTCATCAGGGTGGGATCAGCCCCAGCATTTT.

This clone has only a few counts. This chain connects TRBV2 to TRBJ2-7; 7 bases map to TRBD1. This CDR3 region has 13 residues. Germline-derived CDR1 and CDR2 are SNHLY and FYNNEI. V dropped 3 bases and J dropped 5; count of bases not matched to a gene: 4. This chain's CDR3 is CASSETGPHEQYF. The CDR3 nucleotides read TGTGCCAGCAGTGAGACAGGGCCCCACGAGCAGTACTTC. Full variable domain (remainder filled in from reference TRBV2 and TRBJ2-7): EPEVTQTPSHQVTQMGQEVILRCVPISNHLYFYWYRQILGQKVEFLVSFYNNEISEKSEIFDDQFSVERPDGSNFTLKIRSTKLEDSAMYFCASSETGPHEQYFGPGTRLTVT.

CDR3 bases: TGTGCCAGCCTTCGGGCAGGGTGGGACATTCAGTACTTC. It yields the protein CASLRAGWDIQYF. This sequence joins TRBV6-1 and TRBJ2-4; a weak D match, TRBD1 (5 bases). The CDR3 covers 13 residues. Germline V lookup: CDR1 MNHNS, CDR2 SASEGT. V lost 8 bases, J lost 8 bases, and 16 bases lay in between.

This clone was observed a few times. The V call is TRBV7-2, the J call TRBJ2-4; TRBD1 agrees at 7 bases. Germline CDR1 is SGHTA and CDR2 is FQGNSA. The CDR3 extends over 15 amino acids. Trimming at V came to 1 base and at J to 9 bases, leaving 9 bases not matched to a gene. CDR3 sequence reads: CASSLDRRDSAIQYF. CDR3 bases: TGTGCCAGCAGCTTAGATCGCAGGGACAGCGCCATTCAGTACTTC.

This clone was picked up one time. The J gene is TRBJ2-7, the V gene TRBV6-6; 7 nucleotides agree with TRBD2. Per germline, CDR1 MNHNY and CDR2 SVGAGI (reference sequence). Trimming took 2 bases from V and 3 from J; bases not matched to a gene: 10. CDR3 size: 16 residues. DNA for the CDR3: TGTGCCAGCAGTTACAATCCGCAGTCGGGAGGCTACGAGCAGTACTTC. This gives the protein CASSYNPQSGGYEQYF.

This sequence joins TRBV19 and TRBJ1-1; the D gene is possibly TRBD1 (5 bases). Germline V gene data show CDR1 as LNHDA and CDR2 as SQIVND (reference sequence). V was pared by 4 bases and J by 4 bases, with 13 bases between. The CDR3 is 14 amino acids. CDR3: CASSSVGGSTEAFF. DNA of the CDR3: TGTGCCAGTAGTAGCGTGGGGGGAAGCACTGAAGCTTTCTTT.

This chain links TRBV30 with TRBJ1-1, with TRBD1 matching over 12 bases. The CDR3 is 14 residues long. Germline-derived CDR1 and CDR2 are GTSNPN and SVGIG (reference sequence). With V trimmed by 7 bases and J by 7 bases, 10 bases remained unmatched. CDR3 amino acids: CALTPGTGGFEAFF. The CDR3 DNA reads TGTGCCTTGACCCCCGGGACAGGGGGCTTTGAAGCTTTCTTT. The full variable domain, its missing parts supplied by reference TRBV30 and TRBJ1-1, is SQTIHQWPATLVQPVGSPLSLECTVEGTSNPNLYWYRQAAGRGLQLLFYSVGIGQISSEVPQNLSASRPQDRQFILSSKKLLLSDSGFYLCALTPGTGGFEAFFGQGTRLTVV.

Notes on this clone: One junction end does not reproduce the germline sequence, and a read error may be involved. The identical CDR3 is also encoded by other nucleotide sequences in the sample. The rearrangement links TRBV2 to TRBJ2-3; a possible D gene is TRBD2 (6 bases). The CDR3 loop spans 13 amino acids. CDR1 and CDR2 from the germline V gene are SNHLY and FYNNEI. The DNA for the CDR3 is TGTGCCAGCAGAACCGGGACTTGGGATACGCAATATTTT. This encodes CASRTGTWDTQYF.

The rearrangement links TRBV5-1 to TRBJ2-5; 7 bases agree with TRBD2. The length of the CDR3 is 14 residues. Germline trimming cut 4 bases from V and 4 bases from J; bases unmatched to any gene: 7. Germline CDR1 is SGHRS and CDR2 is YFSETQ. Here the CDR3 reads CASSRGVAGETQYF. CDR3 sequence (DNA): TGCGCCAGCAGCCGGGGGGTAGCCGGAGAGACCCAGTACTTC. The variable domain in full, completed from reference TRBV5-1 and TRBJ2-5, reads KAGVTQTPRYLIKTRGQQVTLSCSPISGHRSVSWYQQTPGQGLQFLFEYFSETQRNKGNFPGRFSGRQFSNSRSEMNVSTLELGDSALYLCASSRGVAGETQYFGPGTRLLVL.

CDR3 DNA: TGTGCCTCAACCGAGGAGAACACTGAAGCTTTCTTT. Its protein product is CASTEENTEAFF. V usage is TRBV30 and J usage is TRBJ1-1; D call uncertain. V was cut by 7 bases and J by 1 base, with 10 bases left in between. This CDR3 comprises 12 residues. CDR1 is GTSNPN and CDR2 is SVGIG in the germline V gene (reference sequence).

The rearrangement links TRBV5-1 to TRBJ2-3; D is possibly TRBD1 (5 bases). This CDR3 comprises 15 residues. CDR1 and CDR2 (germline): SGHRS, YFSETQ. V lost 1 base and J lost 2, with 11 bases in between. CDR3 in amino acids: CASSLTGPYTDTQYF. The DNA for the CDR3 is TGCGCCAGCAGCTTGACAGGCCCCTACACAGATACGCAGTATTTT. Drawing the rest from reference TRBV5-1 and TRBJ2-3, the complete variable domain is KAGVTQTPRYLIKTRGQQVTLSCSPISGHRSVSWYQQTPGQGLQFLFEYFSETQRNKGNFPGRFSGRQFSNSRSEMNVSTLELGDSALYLCASSLTGPYTDTQYFGPGTRLTVL.

The chain employs TRBV7-8 and TRBJ2-1; a possible D gene is TRBD1 (5 bases). Trimming pared 5 bases from V and 9 bases from J, leaving 17 bases between. This CDR3 is 14 amino acids long. Per germline, CDR1 SGHVS and CDR2 FQNEAQ. The CDR3: CASSPGAPGTEQFF. The CDR3 DNA sequence: TGTGCCAGCAGCCCTGGGGCCCCGGGCACTGAGCAGTTCTTC.

This chain connects TRBV4-3 to TRBJ2-3; D perhaps matches TRBD1 (8 bases). The length of the CDR3 is 17 residues. Trimming left V 0 bases short and J 3 bases short, with 16 bases between. In germline, CDR1 is LGHNA, CDR2 YSLEER. The CDR3 reads CASSQELGQGGTDTQYF. The CDR3 DNA reads TGCGCCAGCAGCCAAGAGCTCGGACAGGGAGGGACAGATACGCAGTATTTT.

The chain recombines TRBV6-6 with TRBJ1-1, with D uncertain. The CDR3 has 13 amino acids. V lost 7 bases and J lost 4, with 13 bases in between. The germline V gene encodes CDR1 MNHNY and CDR2 SVGAGI (reference sequence). The CDR3 spells CASTRTSGTEAFF. In DNA, the CDR3 is TGTGCCAGCACCCGAACTTCAGGCACTGAAGCTTTCTTT.

The rearrangement links TRBV5-6 to TRBJ1-5; TRBD1 might be the D (5 bases). V was trimmed by 4 bases and J by 6 bases, leaving 26 bases between them. The CDR3 totals 18 residues. Germline V gene lookup returns CDR1 SGHDT and CDR2 YYEEEE. The DNA of the CDR3 is TGTGCCAGCAGCCGGGGGGGGTTTTATCAAGTTGGTGTTCAGCCCCAGCATTTT. This gives the protein CASSRGGFYQVGVQPQHF.

The chain recombines TRBV5-1 with TRBJ2-3; 8 bases line up with TRBD1. The CDR3 is made up of 15 amino acids. Germline trimming cut 4 bases from V and 4 bases from J; bases unmatched to any gene: 8. The germline gives CDR1 SGHRS, CDR2 YFSETQ. CDR3 sequence: CASSPGQGFSDTQYF. CDR3 in DNA: TGCGCCAGCAGCCCCGGACAGGGTTTTTCAGATACGCAGTATTTT.

This rearrangement joins TRBV4-1 to TRBJ1-6; 10 bases map to TRBD1. CDR3 length: 15 residues. Germline CDR1 and CDR2: MGHRA and YSYEKL. The trim removed 4 bases at V and 7 bases at J, leaving 4 bases unmatched. CDR3 sequence reads: CASSLGQGLNSPLHF. Here the CDR3 DNA reads TGCGCCAGCAGCCTGGGACAGGGGCTCAATTCACCCCTCCACTTT.

Written as DNA, the CDR3 is TGTGCCTGGGCCCGCGGCTATGGCTACACCTTC. Its translation is CAWARGYGYTF. This chain links TRBV30 with TRBJ1-2; no reliable D call. Trimming stripped 5 bases from V and 4 bases from J, with 8 bases between. CDR1 and CDR2 (germline): GTSNPN, SVGIG (reference sequence). This CDR3 is built from 11 residues.

The V call is TRBV19, the J call TRBJ2-7, with TRBD1 matching 8 bases. This CDR3 spans 15 amino acids. Germline V gives CDR1 LNHDA, CDR2 SQIVND (reference sequence). V shed 5 bases, J shed 4 bases, and the junction held 10 bases outside the gene matches. The CDR3, as DNA: TGTGCCAGTAGTCCGGACGTAGGACAGGGATACGAGCAGTACTTC. Translated, it gives CASSPDVGQGYEQYF.

A few counts support this clone. The chain employs TRBV7-9 and TRBJ1-2; 9 nucleotides agree with TRBD1. Trimming removed 2 bases from V and 10 bases from J; junction bases left unmatched: 8. CDR3 length: 14 amino acids. Germline V gene lookup returns CDR1 SEHNR and CDR2 FQNEAQ (reference sequence). The CDR3 region has the DNA TGTGCCAGCAGCTTATCTACCGGGACAGGGTACTACACCTTC. It codes for CASSLSTGTGYYTF.

The V gene is TRBV28, the J gene TRBJ1-2; 10 bases fit TRBD1. This CDR3 has 14 amino acids. CDR1 and CDR2 from the germline V gene are MDHEN and SYDVKM. With V trimmed by 5 bases and J by 11 bases, 11 bases remained unmatched. CDR3 coding DNA: TGTGCCAGCAGTGTAAACTCGGGACAGGGGCTTTACACCTTC. It codes for CASSVNSGQGLYTF.

The rearrangement uses TRBV7-2 and TRBJ1-1; tentatively, D is TRBD1 (6 bases). The V end lost 4 bases, the J end lost 1 base, and 16 bases lay between the germline ends. Germline-derived CDR1 and CDR2 are SGHTA and FQGNSA. The CDR3 is 16 residues long. The CDR3 coding sequence is TGTGCCAGCAGCTACAGACAGGTCGGTCCGAACACTGAAGCTTTCTTT. It yields the protein CASSYRQVGPNTEAFF.

The CDR3 region is CASSSEGQSSGNTIYF. The CDR3 DNA sequence: TGCGCCAGCAGCTCGGAAGGACAGTCCTCTGGAAACACCATATATTTT. The rearrangement joins TRBV5-1 to TRBJ1-3, with a weak D call TRBD1 (6 bases). The V end lost 3 bases, the J end lost 0 bases, and 13 bases lay between the germline ends. The V gene's germline CDR1 is SGHRS and CDR2 YFSETQ. The CDR3 is 16 residues long.

The chain carries TRBV4-3 and TRBJ1-1; a possible D gene is TRBD1 (5 bases). Germline values: CDR1 LGHNA, CDR2 YSLEER. This CDR3 is built from 15 residues. The V end was cut by 1 base, the J end by 2 bases, with 11 bases between. CDR3 in amino acids: CASSQGWGSNTEAFF. CDR3 nucleotide sequence: TGCGCCAGCAGCCAAGGTTGGGGCTCTAACACTGAAGCTTTCTTT.

The chain has TRBV9 and TRBJ1-1, with D unclear. In germline, CDR1 is SGDLS, CDR2 YYNGEE. The V gene lost 3 bases and the J gene lost 4 bases, with 10 bases spanning the gap. The CDR3 totals 13 residues. The chain's CDR3 is CASSAEDGTEAFF. DNA of the CDR3: TGTGCCAGCAGCGCGGAGGACGGCACTGAAGCTTTCTTT.

This chain links TRBV2 with TRBJ2-6; 8 bases map to TRBD1. The CDR3 is 15 residues long. The germline gives CDR1 SNHLY, CDR2 FYNNEI. Unmatched junction bases numbered 3, after V lost 6 bases and J lost 2 bases. The CDR3 DNA sequence: TGTGCCAGCAGGCTACAGGGGGCTGGGGCCAACGTCCTGACTTTC. Translated, it gives CASRLQGAGANVLTF.